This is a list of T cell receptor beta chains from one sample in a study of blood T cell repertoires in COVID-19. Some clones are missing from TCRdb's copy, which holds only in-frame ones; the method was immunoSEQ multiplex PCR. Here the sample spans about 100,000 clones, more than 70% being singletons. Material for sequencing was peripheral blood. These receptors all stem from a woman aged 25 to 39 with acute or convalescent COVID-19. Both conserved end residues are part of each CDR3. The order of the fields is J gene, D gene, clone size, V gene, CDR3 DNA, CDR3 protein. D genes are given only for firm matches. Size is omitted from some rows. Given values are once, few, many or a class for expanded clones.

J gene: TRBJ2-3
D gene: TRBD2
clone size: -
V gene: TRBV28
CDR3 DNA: TGTGCCAGCAGGGCCTCTTCTAGCGGGGGGACAGATACGCAGTATTTT
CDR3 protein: CASRASSSGGTDTQYF

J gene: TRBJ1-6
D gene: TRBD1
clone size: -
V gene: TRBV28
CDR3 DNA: TGTGCCAGCAGTTTCCGGGACAGGGATGCGACACCCCTCCACTTT
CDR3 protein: CASSFRDRDATPLHF

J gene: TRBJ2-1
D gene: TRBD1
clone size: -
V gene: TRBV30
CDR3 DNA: TGTGCCTGGAGTGGACAGGGGAGTGGATACAATGAGCAGTTCTTC
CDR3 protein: CAWSGQGSGYNEQFF

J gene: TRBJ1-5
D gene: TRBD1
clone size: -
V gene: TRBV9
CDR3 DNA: TGTGCCAGCAGCTCGGGCCCCGGGACAGGGGGCAATCAGCCCCAGCATTTT
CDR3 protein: CASSSGPGTGGNQPQHF

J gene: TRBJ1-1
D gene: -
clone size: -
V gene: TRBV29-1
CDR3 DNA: TGCAGCGTTATTGAGGGGGTTCCGAACACTGAAGCTTTCTTT
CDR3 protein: CSVIEGVPNTEAFF

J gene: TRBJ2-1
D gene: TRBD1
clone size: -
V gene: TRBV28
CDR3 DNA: TGTGCCAGCAGGCACAGGGGGCGTGATGAGCAGTTCTTC
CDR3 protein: CASRHRGRDEQFF

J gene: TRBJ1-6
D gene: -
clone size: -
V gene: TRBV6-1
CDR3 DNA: TGTGCCAGCAGTGTAAAAAGCCGGGTTGATAATTCACCCCTCCACTTT
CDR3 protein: CASSVKSRVDNSPLHF

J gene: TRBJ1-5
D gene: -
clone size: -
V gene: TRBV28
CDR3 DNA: TGTGCCAGCAGTTTTGGCAGTCTCGCTAGCAATCAGCCCCAGCATTTT
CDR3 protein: CASSFGSLASNQPQHF

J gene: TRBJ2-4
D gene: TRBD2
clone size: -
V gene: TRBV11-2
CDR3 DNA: TGTGCCAGCACCCGGGAGGGTGCACTAGCCAAAAACATTCAGTACTTC
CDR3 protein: CASTREGALAKNIQYF

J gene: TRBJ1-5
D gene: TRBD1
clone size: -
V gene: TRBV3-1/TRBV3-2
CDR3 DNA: TGTGCCAGCAGCCTGAGACAGGGATACAATCAGCCCCAGCATTTT
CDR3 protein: CASSLRQGYNQPQHF

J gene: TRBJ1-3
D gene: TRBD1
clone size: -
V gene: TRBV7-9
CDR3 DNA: TGTGCCAGCAGCTCGGACAGGGGGTCTGGAAACACCATATATTTT
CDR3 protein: CASSSDRGSGNTIYF

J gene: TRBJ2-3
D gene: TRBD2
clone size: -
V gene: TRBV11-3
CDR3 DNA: TGTGCCAGCAGCTTTAGCGGGGGGGCGACAGATACGCAGTATTTT
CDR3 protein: CASSFSGGATDTQYF

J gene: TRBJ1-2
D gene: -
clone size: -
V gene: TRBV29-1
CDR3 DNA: TGCAGCGTTGGAGGAGGGACGAGCTATGGCTACACCTTC
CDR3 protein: CSVGGGTSYGYTF

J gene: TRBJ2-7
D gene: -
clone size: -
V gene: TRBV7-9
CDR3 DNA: TGTGCCAGCAGCCGTAGGGGCCAATCCTACGAGCAGTACTTC
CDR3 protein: CASSRRGQSYEQYF

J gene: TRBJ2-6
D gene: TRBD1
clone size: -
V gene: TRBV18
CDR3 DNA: TGTGCCAGCTCCCAAAACCGGGACAGACTCTCTGGGGCCAACGTCCTGACTTTC
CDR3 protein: CASSQNRDRLSGANVLTF

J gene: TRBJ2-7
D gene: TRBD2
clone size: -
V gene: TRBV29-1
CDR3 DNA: TGCAGCGTTGTGAGCGGGAAGGCGGTCCCCAGGAAGTACTTC
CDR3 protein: CSVVSGKAVPRKYF

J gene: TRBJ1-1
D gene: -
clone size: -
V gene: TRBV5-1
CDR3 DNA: TGCGCCAGCAGCCCGATCGGGAACACTGAAGCTTTCTTT
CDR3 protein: CASSPIGNTEAFF

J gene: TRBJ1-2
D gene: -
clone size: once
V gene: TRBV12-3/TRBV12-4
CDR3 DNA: TGTGCCAGCAGTCCAGGCCGGGGGGGCTACACCTTC
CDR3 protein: CASSPGRGGYTF

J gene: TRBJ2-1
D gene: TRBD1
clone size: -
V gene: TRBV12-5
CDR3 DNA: TGTGCTAGTGGTTTGGTCCTGTCAGGGGACAGCTCCTACAATGAGCAGTTCTTC
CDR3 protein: CASGLVLSGDSSYNEQFF

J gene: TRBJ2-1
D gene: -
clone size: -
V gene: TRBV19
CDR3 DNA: TGTGCCAGTAGTCGCGCCAGGGAAGGTGAGCAGTTCTTC
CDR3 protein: CASSRAREGEQFF

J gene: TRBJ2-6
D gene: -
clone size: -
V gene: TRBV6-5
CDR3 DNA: TGTGCCAGCAGTTACTCGATAGAGTCTGGGGCCAACGTCCTGACTTTC
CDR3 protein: CASSYSIESGANVLTF

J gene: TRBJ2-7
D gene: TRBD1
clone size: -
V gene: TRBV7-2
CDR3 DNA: TGTGCCAGCAGCTTAGTCGGGACAGGGGCTTCGTACGAGCAGTACTTC
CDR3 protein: CASSLVGTGASYEQYF

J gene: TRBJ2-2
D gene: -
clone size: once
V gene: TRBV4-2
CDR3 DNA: TGTGCCAGCAGCCAAGATTATTCCGGGGAGCTGTTTTTT
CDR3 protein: CASSQDYSGELFF

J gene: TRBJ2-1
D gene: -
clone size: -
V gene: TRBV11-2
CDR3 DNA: TGTGCCAGCAGCTCAGCGACGGTTGAGCAGTTCTTC
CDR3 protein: CASSSATVEQFF

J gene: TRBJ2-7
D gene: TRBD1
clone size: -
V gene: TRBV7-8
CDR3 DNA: TGTGCCAGCAGCATACAGGGGATCCCCTCCTACGAGCAGTACTTC
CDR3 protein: CASSIQGIPSYEQYF

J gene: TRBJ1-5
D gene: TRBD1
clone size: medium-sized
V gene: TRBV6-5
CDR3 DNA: TGTGCCAGCAGCAAACAGGGGAATAGCAATCAGCCCCAGCATTTT
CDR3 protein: CASSKQGNSNQPQHF

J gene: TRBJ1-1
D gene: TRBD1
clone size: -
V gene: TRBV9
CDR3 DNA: TGTGCCAGCAGCCCCTCTGGGACAGGGAACACTGAAGCTTTCTTT
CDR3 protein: CASSPSGTGNTEAFF

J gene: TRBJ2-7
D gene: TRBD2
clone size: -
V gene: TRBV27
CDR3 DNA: TGTGCCAGCAGTTTATCCGGACTAGCGGGGGGCTTACGGTACGAGCAGTACTTC
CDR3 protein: CASSLSGLAGGLRYEQYF

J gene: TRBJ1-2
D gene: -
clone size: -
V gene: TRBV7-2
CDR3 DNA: TGTGCCAGCCTGGGGGCAAACTATGGCTACACCTTC
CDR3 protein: CASLGANYGYTF

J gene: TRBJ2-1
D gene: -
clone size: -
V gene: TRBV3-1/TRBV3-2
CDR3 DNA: TGTGCCAGCAGCCAATGGGGGGCCTACAATGAGCAGTTCTTC
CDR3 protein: CASSQWGAYNEQFF

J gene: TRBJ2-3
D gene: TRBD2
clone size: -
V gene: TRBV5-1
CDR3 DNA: TGCGCCAGCAGCTTGGTTCCCTCTCTAGCGGGGGGAATCACAGATACGCAGTATTTT
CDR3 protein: CASSLVPSLAGGITDTQYF

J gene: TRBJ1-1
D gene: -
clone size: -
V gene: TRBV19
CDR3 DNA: TGTGCCAGTTACGGGAGGAACACTGAAGCTTTCTTT
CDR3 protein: CASYGRNTEAFF

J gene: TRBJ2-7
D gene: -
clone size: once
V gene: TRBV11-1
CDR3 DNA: TGTGCCAGCAGCTTAGGGACTCACTACGAGCAGTACTTC
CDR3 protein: CASSLGTHYEQYF

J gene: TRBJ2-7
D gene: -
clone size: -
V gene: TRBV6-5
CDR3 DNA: TGTGCCAGCATCCAGGGGGGCTTCCACGAGCAGTACTTC
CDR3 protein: CASIQGGFHEQYF

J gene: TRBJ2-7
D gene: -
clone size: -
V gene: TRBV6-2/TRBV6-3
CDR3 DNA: TGTGCCAGCAGTGTCCCACAGGGCTCTCCGAGCGAGCAGTACTTC
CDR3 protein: CASSVPQGSPSEQYF

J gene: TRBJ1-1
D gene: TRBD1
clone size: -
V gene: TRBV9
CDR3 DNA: TGTGCCAGCAGCGGCCCCCATATCCCACGGGACAGGGGAGGATATGGGACTGAAGCTTTCTTT
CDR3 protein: CASSGPHIPRDRGGYGTEAFF

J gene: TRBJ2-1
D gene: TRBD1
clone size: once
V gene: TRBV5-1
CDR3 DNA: TGCGCCAGCAGCCCGGACAGGGGGCAAGTCTTC
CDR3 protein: CASSPDRGQVF